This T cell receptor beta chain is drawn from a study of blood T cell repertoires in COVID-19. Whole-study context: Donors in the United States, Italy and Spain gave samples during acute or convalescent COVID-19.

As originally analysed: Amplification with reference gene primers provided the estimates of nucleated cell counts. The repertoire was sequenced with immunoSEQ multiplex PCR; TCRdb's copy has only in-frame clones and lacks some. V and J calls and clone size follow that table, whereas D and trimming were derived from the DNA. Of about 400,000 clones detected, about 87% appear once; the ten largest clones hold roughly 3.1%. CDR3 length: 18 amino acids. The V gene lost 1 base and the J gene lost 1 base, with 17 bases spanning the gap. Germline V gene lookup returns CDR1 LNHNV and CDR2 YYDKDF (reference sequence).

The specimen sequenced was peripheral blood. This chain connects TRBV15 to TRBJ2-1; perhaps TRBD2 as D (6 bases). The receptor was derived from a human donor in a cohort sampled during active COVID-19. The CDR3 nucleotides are TGTGCCACCAGCAGAGTGTTTTCAGCGGGTTTTTCCTACAATGAGCAGTTCTTC. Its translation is CATSRVFSAGFSYNEQFF.